The clone carrying this TCR beta chain was recorded once. This sample is drawn from a study of blood T cell repertoires in COVID-19. Trimming cost V 5 bases and J 6 bases, with 14 bases left between them. The CDR3 length is 14 residues. Germline CDR1 reads MDHEN; CDR2 reads SYDVKM. Sequencing used immunoSEQ multiplex PCR; TCRdb keeps in-frame clones, though not all of them. The profile shows some 390,000 clones, around 92% of them singletons. Adults between about 18 and 89 years of age took part from approximately 24 US areas. This chain connects TRBV28 to TRBJ1-5; D may be TRBD1 (6 bases). The sequence came from a woman in her twenties or thirties who had recovered from COVID-19. The sequencing input was PBMCs or T cells enriched from blood (not recorded which). Here the CDR3 DNA reads TGTGCCAGCAGTGATCGGCACAGGGTTCAGCCCCAGCATTTT. It codes for CASSDRHRVQPQHF.